Below, 19 T cell receptor beta chains from the same sample are listed, as sequenced in a study of T cells after yellow fever vaccination. TCRdb called the 5' RACE reads again in MiXCR, with one record for every CDR3 protein. Of 300,000 to 350,000 distinct CDR3 sequences listed, roughly 8% are singletons. Sequences were derived from PBMCs, sampled about 49 days after the first yellow fever vaccination. The source of these receptors is a man between 18 and 29 years old who received the YFV17D yellow fever vaccine.

The genes are TRBV9 and TRBJ1-2, with D perhaps matching TRBD1 (5 bases). The CDR3 is 12 residues long. V lost 3 bases and J 5 bases, leaving 8 bases between the germline ends. Germline V gene sequence: CDR1 SGDLS, CDR2 YYNGEE. CDR3: CASSEGPYGYTF. CDR3 DNA: TGTGCCAGCAGCGAGGGGCCTTATGGCTACACCTTC.

This clonotype has a handful of counts. The V and J genes are TRBV4-3 and TRBJ2-3; 10 bases fit TRBD1. Germline lookup yields CDR1 LGHNA and CDR2 YSLEER. The junction had 11 bases not matched to a gene; V was cut back by 7 bases and J by 10 bases. The CDR3 covers 14 residues. CDR3 in amino acids: CASTHTTGTGAQYF. The CDR3 DNA follows: TGCGCCAGCACCCATACTACCGGGACAGGGGCGCAGTATTTT.

This clonotype has only a few counts. The gene calls are TRBV5-1 and TRBJ2-3, with D unresolved. Germline V gene lookup returns CDR1 SGHRS and CDR2 YFSETQ. The CDR3 is made up of 12 amino acids. Trimming removed 7 bases from V and 4 bases from J, with 10 bases in between. This CDR3 is CASGQEADTQYF. The CDR3 DNA is TGCGCCAGCGGCCAAGAGGCAGATACGCAGTATTTT.

This clonotype has only a few counts. This chain connects TRBV29-1 to TRBJ2-1, with TRBD2 matching over 11 bases. Germline CDR1 SQVTM, CDR2 ANQGSEA. The CDR3 length is 18 residues. V trimming: 8 bases; J trimming: 8 bases; junction bases outside the gene matches: 23. CDR3 amino acids: CSSTQGLTSGGKFDEQFF. CDR3 nucleotides: TGCAGCTCCACTCAGGGTCTTACTAGCGGGGGCAAATTCGATGAGCAGTTCTTC.

The rearrangement uses TRBV5-1 and TRBJ1-1; D ambiguous. Germline values: CDR1 SGHRS, CDR2 YFSETQ. Trimming took 5 bases from V and 1 from J, leaving 9 bases between them. The CDR3 contains 13 residues. In DNA form, the CDR3 reads TGCGCCAGCAGATTCGATGGGAACACTGAAGCTTTCTTT. It specifies CASRFDGNTEAFF.

The chain carries TRBV4-3 and TRBJ1-2, with 9 bases that match TRBD1. This CDR3 is 14 amino acids long. Per germline, CDR1 LGHNA and CDR2 YSLEER. V shed 4 bases, J shed 8 bases, and the junction held 8 bases outside the gene matches. The CDR3 is CASSREGTGYGYTF. The CDR3 coding sequence is TGCGCCAGCAGCCGAGAGGGGACAGGGTACGGCTACACCTTC.

This clonotype was counted many times. J is TRBJ2-1 and V is TRBV5-1; 10 nucleotides agree with TRBD2. The CDR3 has 17 amino acids. V lost 0 bases, J lost 9 bases, and 12 bases stayed unmatched. Germline V gene sequence: CDR1 SGHRS, CDR2 YFSETQ. In DNA, the CDR3 is TGCGCCAGCAGCTTGGCCTTGGGAAGCGGGGGGGCTGTTGAGCAGTTCTTC. Translated: CASSLALGSGGAVEQFF. Based on the CDR3 plus reference TRBV5-1 and TRBJ2-1, the full variable domain is KAGVTQTPRYLIKTRGQQVTLSCSPISGHRSVSWYQQTPGQGLQFLFEYFSETQRNKGNFPGRFSGRQFSNSRSEMNVSTLELGDSALYLCASSLALGSGGAVEQFFGPGTRLTVL.

This chain uses TRBV4-2 with TRBJ2-2, with 8 bases lining up with TRBD1. CDR3 size: 16 residues. Germline V gene lookup returns CDR1 LGHNA and CDR2 YNFKEQ. J was trimmed by 10 bases and V by 4 bases; bases with no gene match: 14. Here the CDR3 DNA reads TGTGCCAGCAGCCGAGGGACAGGCACTCCGTCCGTGGAGCTGTTTTTT. It is translated as CASSRGTGTPSVELFF.

This clonotype was counted only a few times. J is TRBJ2-1 and V is TRBV7-2; tentative D call: TRBD2 (5 bases). The V and J ends lost 5 bases and 7 bases respectively, with 9 bases between them. This CDR3 has 12 residues. CDR1 and CDR2 from the germline V gene are SGHTA and FQGNSA. CDR3 amino acids: CASSGSANEQFF. CDR3 nucleotides: TGTGCCAGCAGCGGTAGCGCGAATGAGCAGTTCTTC.

The sample holds a few counts of this clonotype. The rearrangement uses TRBV7-2 and TRBJ2-1, with TRBD2 matching over 12 bases. CDR1 SGHTA and CDR2 FQGNSA come from the germline V gene. J lost 7 bases, V lost 5 bases, and 12 bases had no gene match. The CDR3 sequence is 17 residues long. The CDR3 nucleotides read TGTGCCAGCAGCACCTGGACTAGCGGGGCGATGCGGAATGAGCAGTTCTTC. This codes for CASSTWTSGAMRNEQFF.

V and J are TRBV5-1 and TRBJ2-5; D is undetermined. In germline, CDR1 is SGHRS, CDR2 YFSETQ. The CDR3 consists of 12 residues. The V end lost 4 bases, the J end lost 1 base, and 5 bases lay between the germline ends. This chain's CDR3 is CASSVPQETQYF. The CDR3 DNA reads TGCGCCAGCAGCGTACCCCAAGAGACCCAGTACTTC.

This clonotype was recorded a few times. V and J are TRBV12-3 or TRBV12-4 and TRBJ2-1; 7 nucleotides line up with TRBD1. V was clipped by 3 bases and J by 4 bases; unmatched bases: 3. The length of the CDR3 is 14 residues. The CDR3 is CASSFRGQYNEQFF. The CDR3 DNA follows: TGTGCCAGCAGTTTCAGGGGACAGTACAATGAGCAGTTCTTC.

This clonotype turned up a few times. This chain links TRBV19 with TRBJ2-3; D is tentatively TRBD1 or TRBD2 (6 bases each). The CDR3 spans 16 residues. Looked up from germline, CDR1 is LNHDA and CDR2 is SQIVND (reference sequence). Trimming pared 1 base from V and 4 bases from J, leaving 15 bases between. CDR3 sequence: CASSIAAEGGADTQYF. The CDR3 DNA reads as TGTGCCAGTAGTATAGCGGCTGAGGGGGGCGCAGATACGCAGTATTTT.

This chain connects TRBV18 to TRBJ2-1, with a weak D call TRBD1 (5 bases). The CDR3 has 16 residues. Germline assignment: CDR1 KGHSH and CDR2 LQKENI. V dropped 1 base and J dropped 2 bases, with 12 bases sitting between them. The CDR3 here is CASSPRTFDTYNEQFF. DNA of the CDR3: TGTGCCAGCTCACCACGGACATTTGATACCTACAATGAGCAGTTCTTC. The complete variable domain, with remaining parts taken from reference TRBV18 and TRBJ2-1, reads NAGVMQNPRHLVRRRGQEARLRCSPMKGHSHVYWYRQLPEEGLKFMVYLQKENIIDESGMPKERFSAEFPKEGPSILRIQQVVRGDSAAYFCASSPRTFDTYNEQFFGPGTRLTVL.

The table lists this clonotype with many counts. CDR3 DNA sequence: TGTGCCAGCGACAAGACAGGGGGCGTACTCACAGATACGCAGTATTTT. Amino acids: CASDKTGGVLTDTQYF. V and J are TRBV5-6 and TRBJ2-3, with 10 bases matching TRBD1. Trimming cost V 7 bases and J 2 bases; bases outside gene matches: 10. This CDR3 has 16 amino acids. CDR1 and CDR2 (germline): SGHDT, YYEEEE.

This clonotype occurred a few times. The rearrangement links TRBV2 to TRBJ2-4; D is uncertain. This CDR3 contains 11 residues. CDR1 is SNHLY, CDR2 FYNNEI, per germline. Trimming pared 1 base from V and 9 bases from J, leaving 4 bases between. The CDR3 spells CASSEDRIQYF. CDR3 nucleotides: TGTGCCAGCAGTGAAGATCGCATTCAGTACTTC.

The V gene is TRBV5-1, the J gene TRBJ2-2; D remains unclear. Per the germline V gene, CDR1 is SGHRS and CDR2 is YFSETQ. Trimming took off 5 bases at V and 5 bases at J, with 16 bases between the two ends. CDR3 length: 15 amino acids. CDR3 in DNA: TGCGCCAGCAGGTTCACTCCAGAAGGGACCGGGGAGCTGTTTTTT. Translated, it gives CASRFTPEGTGELFF.

This clonotype was counted between two and nine times. The rearrangement joins TRBV4-2 to TRBJ1-1; D remains ambiguous. V was pared by 5 bases and J by 3 bases, with 7 bases between. This CDR3 has 12 amino acids. Germline V gene lookup returns CDR1 LGHNA and CDR2 YNFKEQ. The CDR3 spells CASSGEDTEAFF. As DNA, the CDR3 is TGTGCCAGCAGCGGGGAGGACACTGAAGCTTTCTTT.

This clonotype was counted at least ten times. The chain recombines TRBV6-1 with TRBJ2-7; TRBD2 aligns across 10 bases. Per the germline V gene, CDR1 is MNHNS and CDR2 is SASEGT. The CDR3 has 13 residues. Trimming at V came to 3 bases and at J to 13 bases, leaving 9 bases not matched to a gene. CDR3 amino acids: CASSEVTSGWLYV. The CDR3 DNA reads as TGTGCCAGCAGTGAGGTGACTAGCGGGTGGCTATACGTC.